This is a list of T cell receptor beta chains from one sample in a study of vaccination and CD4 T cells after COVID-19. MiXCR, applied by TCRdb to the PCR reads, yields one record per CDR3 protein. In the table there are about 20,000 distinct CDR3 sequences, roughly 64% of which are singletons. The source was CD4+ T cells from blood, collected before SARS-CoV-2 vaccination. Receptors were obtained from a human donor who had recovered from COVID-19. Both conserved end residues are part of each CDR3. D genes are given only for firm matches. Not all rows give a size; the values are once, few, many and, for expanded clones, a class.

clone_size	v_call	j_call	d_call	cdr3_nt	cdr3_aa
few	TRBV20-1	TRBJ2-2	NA	TGCAGTGCGGGGGCGCGCGTGGACGGGGAGCTGTTTTTT	CSAGARVDGELFF
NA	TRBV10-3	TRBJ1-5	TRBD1	TGTGCCATCAGTGTGACAGGGGATAGCAATCAGCCCCAGCATTTT	CAISVTGDSNQPQHF
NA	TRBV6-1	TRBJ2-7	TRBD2	TGTGCCAGCAGAAGGACTAGCGGGACCTACGAGCAGTACTTC	CASRRTSGTYEQYF
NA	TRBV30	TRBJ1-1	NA	TGTGCCTGGAGTGTATTTAAGGAAGCTTTCTTT	CAWSVFKEAFF
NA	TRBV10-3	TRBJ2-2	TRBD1	TGTGCCATCAGTACCGGGAGGACAGGGGGCAACACCGGGGAGCTGTTTTTT	CAISTGRTGGNTGELFF
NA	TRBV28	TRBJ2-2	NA	TGTGCCAGCAGTTTAGAGGGGTGGACCGGGGAGCTGTTTTTT	CASSLEGWTGELFF
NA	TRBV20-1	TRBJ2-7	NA	TGCAGTGCTAGAGCGGGAGTCGGTCCCTCCTACGAGCAGTACTTC	CSARAGVGPSYEQYF
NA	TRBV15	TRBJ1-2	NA	TGTGCCACCAGCAGGGGCCGAGCTAACTATGGCTACACCTTC	CATSRGRANYGYTF
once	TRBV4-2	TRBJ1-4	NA	TGTGCCAGCAGCGGGGGGACTAATGAAAAACTGTTTTTT	CASSGGTNEKLFF
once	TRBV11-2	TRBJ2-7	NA	TGTGCCAGCAGCTCCACCCGGGAGCGACACTACGAGCAGTACTTC	CASSSTRERHYEQYF
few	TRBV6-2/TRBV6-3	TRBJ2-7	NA	TGTGCCAGCAGTTACGGGACATTGGCCTACGAGCAGTACTTC	CASSYGTLAYEQYF
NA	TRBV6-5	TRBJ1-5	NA	TGTGCCAGCAGTTACTCGGCGGGGTATCAGCCCCAGCATTTT	CASSYSAGYQPQHF
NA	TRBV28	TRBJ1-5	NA	TGTGCCAGCAGGACCGAGTTGGGGGCGCAGCCCCAGCATTTT	CASRTELGAQPQHF
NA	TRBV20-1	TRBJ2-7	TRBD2	TGCAGTGCTAGGGACACCCTAAAGCGGGAGGGATACTACGAGCAGTACTTC	CSARDTLKREGYYEQYF
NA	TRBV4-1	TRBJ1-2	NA	TGCGCCAGCAGCCAAGGTCCAGAGGCTAACTATGGCTACACCTTC	CASSQGPEANYGYTF
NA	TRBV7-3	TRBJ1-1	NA	TGTGCCAGCAGCTTGACTGGTACAGATATGAACACTGAAGCTTTCTTT	CASSLTGTDMNTEAFF
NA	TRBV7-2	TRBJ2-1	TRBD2	TGTGCCAGCAGCCCTTATCGGGCGGGGGGGGTCGTCAATGAGCAGTTCTTC	CASSPYRAGGVVNEQFF
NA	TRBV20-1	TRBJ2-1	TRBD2	TGCAGTGCTAGAGACGCCAGCGGGAGTACGCCAAATGAGCAGTTCTTC	CSARDASGSTPNEQFF
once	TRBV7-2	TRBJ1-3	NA	TGTGCCAGCAGCCGAGGGGCGAGTGGAAACACCATATATTTT	CASSRGASGNTIYF
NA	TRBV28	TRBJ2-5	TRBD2	TGTGCCAGCAGTTTTATTTCTGCGGGCCGGGAGGAAAGGGAGACCCAGTACTTC	CASSFISAGREERETQYF
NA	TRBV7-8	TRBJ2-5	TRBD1	TGTGCCAGCAGCTTAGTAGGACAGGTTGGGCAAGAGACCCAGTACTTC	CASSLVGQVGQETQYF
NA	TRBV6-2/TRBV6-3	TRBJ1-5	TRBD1	TGTGCCAGCAGTCGGCAAATCCGAGACAGGGGAGGAAGCAATCAGCCCCAGCATTTT	CASSRQIRDRGGSNQPQHF
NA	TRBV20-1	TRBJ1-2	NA	TGCAGTGCTAGAGGGGGGGCCATGGACTATGGCTACACCTTC	CSARGGAMDYGYTF
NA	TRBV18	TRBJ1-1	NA	TGTGCCAGCTCTACGGCGGCCGGGAACACTGAAGCTTTCTTT	CASSTAAGNTEAFF
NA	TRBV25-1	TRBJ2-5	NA	TGTGCCAGCAGTGAACAGGGATTTGGAGAGACCCAGTACTTC	CASSEQGFGETQYF
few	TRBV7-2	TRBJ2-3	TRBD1	TGTGCCAGCAGTTCCGGGACAGGGGCATATACGCAGTATTTT	CASSSGTGAYTQYF
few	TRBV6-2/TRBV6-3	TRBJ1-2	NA	TGTGCCAGCAGACCCCCGGAGGGCCGGCGCGGCTATGGCTACACCTTC	CASRPPEGRRGYGYTF
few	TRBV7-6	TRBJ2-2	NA	TGTGCCAGCAGCTTAGTATCAGCGACCGGGGAGCTGTTTTTT	CASSLVSATGELFF
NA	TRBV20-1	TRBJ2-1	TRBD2	TGCAGTGCCCCGCTGGCTAGCGGGATGTCCTACAATGAGCAGTTCTTC	CSAPLASGMSYNEQFF
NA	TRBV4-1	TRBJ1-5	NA	TGCGCCAGCAGCCAGAGACGCAATCAGCCCCAGCATTTT	CASSQRRNQPQHF
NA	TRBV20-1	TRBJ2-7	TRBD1	TGCAGTGCTAGAGCAACCCCAAGGGGCCCAGGGGGTCGGCACGAGCAGTACTTC	CSARATPRGPGGRHEQYF
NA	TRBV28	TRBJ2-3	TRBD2	TGTGCCAGCAGTTGGGGTGCGGGAGGCAGCACAGATACGCAGTATTTT	CASSWGAGGSTDTQYF
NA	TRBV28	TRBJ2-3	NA	TGTGCCAGCAGTATCCCAGCGGGTACGCAGTATTTT	CASSIPAGTQYF
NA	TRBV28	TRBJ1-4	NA	TGTGCCAGCAGTACCCCGACGCGCTATGAAAAACTGTTTTTT	CASSTPTRYEKLFF
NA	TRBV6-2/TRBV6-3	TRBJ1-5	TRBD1	TGTGCCAGCAGTTATGCCGGACAGGGTCTCCATTTT	CASSYAGQGLHF
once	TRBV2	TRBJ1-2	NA	TGTGCCAGCAGTGAAAGCCAGGGAGGCTATGGCTACACCTTC	CASSESQGGYGYTF
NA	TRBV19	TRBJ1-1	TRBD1	TGTGCCAGTGAGGGACAGGGGAACACTGAAGCTTTCTTT	CASEGQGNTEAFF
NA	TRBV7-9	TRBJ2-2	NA	TGTGCCAGCAGCTTAGGGGGTGCTTTCGGCGGGGAGCTGTTTTTT	CASSLGGAFGGELFF
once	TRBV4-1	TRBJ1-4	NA	TGCGCCAGCAGCCACGGAAAAACCTCCTTGCGGGAAAAACTGTTTTTT	CASSHGKTSLREKLFF
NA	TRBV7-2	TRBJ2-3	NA	TGTGCCAGCAACCCAACCTTTAGCACAGATACGCAGTATTTT	CASNPTFSTDTQYF
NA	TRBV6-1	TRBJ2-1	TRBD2	TGTGCCAGCAGCGAGTACGGAGCTAGCGGCTCCTACAATGAGCAGTTCTTC	CASSEYGASGSYNEQFF
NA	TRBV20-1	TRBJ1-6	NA	TGCAGTGCTAGGACCCAGGGTTTGCCCCTCCACTTT	CSARTQGLPLHF
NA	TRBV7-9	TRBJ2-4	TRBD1	TGTGCCAGCAGCTTGCAGGGGGACATTCAGTACTTC	CASSLQGDIQYF
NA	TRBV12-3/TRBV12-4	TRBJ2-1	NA	TGTGCCAGCAGTGACTACAATGAGCAGTTCTTC	CASSDYNEQFF
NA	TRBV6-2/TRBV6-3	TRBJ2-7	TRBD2	TGTGCCAGCAGAAGGACTAGCGGCTACGAGCAGTACTTC	CASRRTSGYEQYF
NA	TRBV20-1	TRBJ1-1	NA	TGCAGTGCTGAAATTCGGCGCACTGAAGCTTTCTTT	CSAEIRRTEAFF
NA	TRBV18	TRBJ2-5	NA	TGTGCCAGCTCACCTAGGGGGTACCAAGAGACCCAGTACTTC	CASSPRGYQETQYF
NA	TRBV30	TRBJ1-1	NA	TGTGCCTGGAGTGTGGTAAGAGGACTTAACACTGAAGCTTTCTTT	CAWSVVRGLNTEAFF
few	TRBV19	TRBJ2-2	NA	TGTGCCAGTACCCAGCCACTAGCTGGCACCGGGGAGCTGTTTTTT	CASTQPLAGTGELFF
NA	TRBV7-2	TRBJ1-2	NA	TGTACCAGCAGCTTAAGCAGCTATGGCTACACCTTC	CTSSLSSYGYTF
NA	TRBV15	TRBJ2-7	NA	TGTGCCACCACGGGAGCCGAATACTACGAGCAGTACTTC	CATTGAEYYEQYF
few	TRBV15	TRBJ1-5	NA	TGTGCCACCAGCAGAGATCTAGGCAGTTATCAGCCCCAGCATTTT	CATSRDLGSYQPQHF
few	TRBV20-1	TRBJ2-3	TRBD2	TGCAGTGCTAGAGTTCCCCCTACTAGCGGGGGTATCACAGATACGCAGTATTTT	CSARVPPTSGGITDTQYF
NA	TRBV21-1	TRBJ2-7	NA	TGTGCCAGCATCCGTGATCAACCGAGGTTGGTGGACGAGCAGTACTTC	CASIRDQPRLVDEQYF
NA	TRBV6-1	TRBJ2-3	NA	TGTGCCAGCAGTCCTTCTTGGGGCGTTCGCACAGATACGCAGTATTTT	CASSPSWGVRTDTQYF
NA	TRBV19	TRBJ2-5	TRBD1	TGTGCCAGTAGTTCGACAGGGGTAGAGACCCAGTACTTC	CASSSTGVETQYF
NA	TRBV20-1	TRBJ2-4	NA	TGCAGTGCTAGTTTGGGCAACAGGGTACTAAACATTCAGTACTTC	CSASLGNRVLNIQYF